This section outlines one T cell receptor beta chain sequence together with its context. These data are taken from a study of control samples from healthy donors and cancer patients. Using immunoSEQ multiplex PCR, the repertoire was profiled, and TCRdb retains in-frame clones only, with some absent. Counted here are around 80,000 clones, approximately 89% occurring once; the ten biggest clones make up around 6%. This TCR derives from a man aged 50 to 60 in good health. Sequencing was done on a sample of blood.

CDR3 DNA sequence: TGTGCCAGCAGTTGGCCCCCCGGGACAGCCTCCTACGAGCAGTACTTC. Translation: CASSWPPGTASYEQYF. The chain carries TRBV6-2 or TRBV6-3 and TRBJ2-7; TRBD1 matches 7 bases. The CDR3 length is 16 residues. Germline CDR1 MNHEY, CDR2 SVGEGT. J was trimmed by 0 bases and V by 4 bases; bases with no gene match: 9.